This T cell receptor beta chain comes out of a study of blood T cells in healthy people across ages. General study points: Leaving the PBMCs unsorted stopped any conclusive comparison of naive versus antigen-experienced cells. Estimates drawn from one million T cells were deemed to understate diversity. Observed TCR beta diversity showed a strong correlation with the percentage of naive T cells as measured by flow cytometry. Long-lived donors had more naive CD4+ cells and higher diversity than aged donors.

The sample holds a few counts of this clonotype. Its antigen is not identified. With 6 bases removed from V and 2 bases from J, the gap between germline ends came to 11 bases. This CDR3 contains 13 residues. CDR1 is MDHEN, CDR2 SYDVKM, per germline. Next came a second PCR, run for roughly 6 to 11 cycles, which used a sample-barcoded 5' primer along with a J-beta primer mix. TCRdb redid the calling of the 5' RACE reads with MiXCR, one entry per CDR3 protein. This table has some 920,000 distinct CDR3 sequences, 45% to 60% appearing once. This rearrangement joins TRBV28 to TRBJ2-7; weak D call: TRBD1 (6 bases). This clonotype was sampled from a woman aged 60 to 75 in good health. The sequenced sample was blood. CDR3 protein: CASRGATPYEQYF. DNA of the CDR3: TGTGCCAGCAGGGGGGCAACCCCCTACGAGCAGTACTTC.